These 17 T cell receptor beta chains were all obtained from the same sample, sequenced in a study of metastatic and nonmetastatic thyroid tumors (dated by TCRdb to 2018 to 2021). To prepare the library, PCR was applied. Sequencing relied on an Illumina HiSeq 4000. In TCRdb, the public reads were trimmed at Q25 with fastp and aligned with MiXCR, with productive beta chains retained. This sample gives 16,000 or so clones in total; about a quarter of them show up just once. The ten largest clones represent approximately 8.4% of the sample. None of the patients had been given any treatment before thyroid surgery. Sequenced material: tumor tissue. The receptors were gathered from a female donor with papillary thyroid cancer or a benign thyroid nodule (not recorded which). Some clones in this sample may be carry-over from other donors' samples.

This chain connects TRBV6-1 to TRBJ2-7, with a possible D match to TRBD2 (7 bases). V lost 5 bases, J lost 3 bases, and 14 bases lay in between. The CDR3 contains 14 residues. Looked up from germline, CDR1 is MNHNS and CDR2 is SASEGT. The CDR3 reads CASSPRGGGYEQYF. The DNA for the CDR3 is TGTGCCAGCAGTCCGCGAGGGGGGGGCTACGAGCAGTACTTC.

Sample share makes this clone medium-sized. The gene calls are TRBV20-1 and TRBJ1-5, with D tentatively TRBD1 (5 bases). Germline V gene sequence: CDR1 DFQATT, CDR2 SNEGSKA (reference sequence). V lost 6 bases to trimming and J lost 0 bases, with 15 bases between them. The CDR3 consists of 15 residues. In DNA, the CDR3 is TGCAGTGCCAAAAGAAGCGGACATAGCAATCAGCCCCAGCATTTT. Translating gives CSAKRSGHSNQPQHF.

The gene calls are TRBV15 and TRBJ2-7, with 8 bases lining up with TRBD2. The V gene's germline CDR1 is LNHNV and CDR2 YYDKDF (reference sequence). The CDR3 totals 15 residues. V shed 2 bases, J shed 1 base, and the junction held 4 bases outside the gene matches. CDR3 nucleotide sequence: TGTGCCACCAGCAGAATGTGCGGGGGGTCCTACGAGCAGTACTTC. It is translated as CATSRMCGGSYEQYF.

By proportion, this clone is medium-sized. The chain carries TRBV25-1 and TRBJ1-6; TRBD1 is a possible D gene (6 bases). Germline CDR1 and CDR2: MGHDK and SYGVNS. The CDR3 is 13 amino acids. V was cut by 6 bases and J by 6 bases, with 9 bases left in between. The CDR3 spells CASSRGINSPLHF. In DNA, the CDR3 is TGTGCCAGCAGCAGGGGAATTAATTCACCCCTCCACTTT. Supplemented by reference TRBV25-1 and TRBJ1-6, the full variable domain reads EADIYQTPRYLVIGTGKKITLECSQTMGHDKMYWYQQDPGMELHLIHYSYGVNSTEKGDLSSESTVSRIRTEHFPLTLESARPSHTSQYLCASSRGINSPLHFGNGTRLTVT.

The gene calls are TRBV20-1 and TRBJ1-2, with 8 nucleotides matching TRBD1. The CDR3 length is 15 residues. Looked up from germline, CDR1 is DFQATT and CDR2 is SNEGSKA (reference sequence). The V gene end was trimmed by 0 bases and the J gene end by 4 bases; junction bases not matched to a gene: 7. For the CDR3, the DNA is TGCAGTGCTAGAGAGCCGGGACAGGAGAGCTATGGCTACACCTTC. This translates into CSAREPGQESYGYTF.

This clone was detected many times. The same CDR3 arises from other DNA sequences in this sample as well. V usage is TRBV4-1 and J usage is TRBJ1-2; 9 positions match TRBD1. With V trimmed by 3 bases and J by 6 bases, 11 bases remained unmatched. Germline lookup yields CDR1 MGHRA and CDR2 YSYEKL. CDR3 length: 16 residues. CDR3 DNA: TGCGCCAGCAGCCAGGAACCGGGACAGGGCCGAGATGGCTACACCTTC. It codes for CASSQEPGQGRDGYTF.

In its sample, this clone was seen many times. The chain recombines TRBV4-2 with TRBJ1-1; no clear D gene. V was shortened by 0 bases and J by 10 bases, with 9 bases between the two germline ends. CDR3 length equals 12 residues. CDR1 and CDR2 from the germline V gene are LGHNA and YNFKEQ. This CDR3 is CASSQEWGAAFF. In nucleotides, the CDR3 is TGTGCCAGCAGCCAAGAATGGGGTGCAGCTTTCTTT.

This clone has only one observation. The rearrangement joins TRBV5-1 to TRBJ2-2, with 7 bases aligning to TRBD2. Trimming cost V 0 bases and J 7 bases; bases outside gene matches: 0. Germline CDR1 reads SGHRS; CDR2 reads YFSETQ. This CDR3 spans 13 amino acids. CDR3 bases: TGCGCCAGCAGCTTGGGCGGGAGCGGGGAGCTGTTTTTT. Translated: CASSLGGSGELFF.

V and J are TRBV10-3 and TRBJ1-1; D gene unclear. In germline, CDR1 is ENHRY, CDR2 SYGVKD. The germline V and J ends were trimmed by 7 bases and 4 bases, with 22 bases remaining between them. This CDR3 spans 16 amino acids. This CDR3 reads CAIKHGDISRATEAFF. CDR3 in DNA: TGTGCCATCAAGCACGGGGATATCTCCCGGGCCACTGAAGCTTTCTTT.

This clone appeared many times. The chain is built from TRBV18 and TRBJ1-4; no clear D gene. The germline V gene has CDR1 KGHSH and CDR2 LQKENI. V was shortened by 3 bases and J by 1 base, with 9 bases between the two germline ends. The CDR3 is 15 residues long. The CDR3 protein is CASSPSKITNEKLFF. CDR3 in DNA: TGTGCCAGCTCACCTTCCAAAATAACTAATGAAAAACTGTTTTTT.

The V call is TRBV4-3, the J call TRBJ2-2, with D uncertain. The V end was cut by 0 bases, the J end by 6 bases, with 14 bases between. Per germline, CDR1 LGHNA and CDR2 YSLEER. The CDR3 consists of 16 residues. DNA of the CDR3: TGCGCCAGCAGCCAAGATAGGCGGTCTATCCCCGGGGAGCTGTTTTTT. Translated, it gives CASSQDRRSIPGELFF.

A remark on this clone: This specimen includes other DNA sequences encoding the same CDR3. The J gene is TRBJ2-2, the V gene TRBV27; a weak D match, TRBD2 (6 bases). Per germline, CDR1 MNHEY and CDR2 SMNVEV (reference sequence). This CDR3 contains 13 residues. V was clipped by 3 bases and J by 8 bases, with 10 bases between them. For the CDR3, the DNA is TGTGCCAGCAGTTTCCAAGGGACTGGGGAGCTGTTTTTT. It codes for CASSFQGTGELFF.

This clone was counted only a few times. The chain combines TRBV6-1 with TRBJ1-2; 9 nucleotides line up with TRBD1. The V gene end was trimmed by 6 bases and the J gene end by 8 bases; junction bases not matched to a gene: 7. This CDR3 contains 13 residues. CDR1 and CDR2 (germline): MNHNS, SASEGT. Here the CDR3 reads CASRRTGVAGYTF. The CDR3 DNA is TGTGCCAGCAGACGGACAGGGGTCGCGGGCTACACCTTC.

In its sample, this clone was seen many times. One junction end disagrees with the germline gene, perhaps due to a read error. The CDR3 reads CASSRLAGLAKTIQYF. In DNA, the CDR3 is TGTGCCAGCAGCCGACTAGCGGGGCTAGCCAAAACCATTCAGTACTTC. This sequence joins TRBV11-2 and TRBJ2-4; the match to TRBD2 covers 11 bases. From germline, CDR1 is SGHAT and CDR2 FQNNGV. CDR3 length: 16 amino acids.

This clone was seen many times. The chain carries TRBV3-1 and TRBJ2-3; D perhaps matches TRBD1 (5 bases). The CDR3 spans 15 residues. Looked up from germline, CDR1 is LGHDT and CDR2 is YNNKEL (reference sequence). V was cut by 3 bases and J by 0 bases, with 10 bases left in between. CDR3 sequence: CASSHRVTSTDTQYF. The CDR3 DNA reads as TGTGCCAGCAGCCACAGGGTGACCAGCACAGATACGCAGTATTTT.

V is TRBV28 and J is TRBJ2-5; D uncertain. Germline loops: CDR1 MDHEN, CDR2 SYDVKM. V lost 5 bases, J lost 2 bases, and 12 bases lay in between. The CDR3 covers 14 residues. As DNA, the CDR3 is TGTGCCAGCAGTACCGATACAGAACAAGAGACCCAGTACTTC. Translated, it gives CASSTDTEQETQYF.

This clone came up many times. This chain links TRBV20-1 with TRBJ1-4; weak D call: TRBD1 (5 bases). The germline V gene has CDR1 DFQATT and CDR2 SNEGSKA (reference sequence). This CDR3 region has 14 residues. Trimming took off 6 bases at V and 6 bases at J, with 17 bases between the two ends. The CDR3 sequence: CSAPSWGRYEKLFF. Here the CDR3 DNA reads TGCAGTGCCCCCAGTTGGGGGAGGTATGAAAAACTGTTTTTT.